This T cell receptor (beta chain) was observed in a study of blood T cell repertoires in COVID-19. Study as a whole: Both acute and convalescent COVID-19 samples were obtained from the United States, Italy and Spain. PBMCs, B-cell-depleted T cells, or T cells provided the cDNA or gDNA that made up the material.

As processed by the authors: Estimates of nucleated cell counts were drawn from the amplification of reference gene primers. TCRdb's table, derived via immunoSEQ multiplex PCR, lists solely in-frame clones and lacks some. V, J and clone size derive from that table, while D and trimming were established from the DNA sequence. Among under 200,000 clones listed, around nine tenths were seen once. Germline V CDR1 and CDR2: DFQATT, SNEGSKA (reference sequence). The CDR3 contains 15 residues. The V and J ends lost 3 bases and 3 bases, in that order; junction bases with no gene match: 6. The V call is TRBV20-1, the J call TRBJ1-4, with TRBD1 matching over 8 bases. This clonotype was obtained from a man aged 18 to 29 with active or convalescent COVID-19. The specimen sequenced was peripheral blood. The CDR3, as DNA: TGCAGTGCTAGTCGGCAGGGGGCTGCTAATGAAAAACTGTTTTTT. Translated, it gives CSASRQGAANEKLFF.